These T cell receptor beta chains were read from a single sample in a study of CD8 T cells in ankylosing spondylitis. TCRdb recomputed calls from the 5' RACE reads with MiXCR, one row per CDR3 protein. Of 350,000 to 550,000 distinct CDR3 sequences in the sample, more than 25% were seen once. What was sequenced was blood, either unsorted or a sorted T cell fraction (not recorded which). The receptors come from a male donor with ankylosing spondylitis. The CDR3 runs from the conserved cysteine through the conserved F or W. The D gene is left open where the match is weak. Some rows have no size entry. The others give once, few or many, or a class for an expanded clone.

j_call: TRBJ1-5; d_call: TRBD1; clone_size: -; v_call: TRBV5-6; cdr3_nt: TGTGCCAGCAGCTGGTGGGACAGGGGAGATCAGCCCCAGCATTTT; cdr3_aa: CASSWWDRGDQPQHF
j_call: TRBJ2-5; d_call: -; clone_size: few; v_call: TRBV5-1; cdr3_nt: TGCGCCAGCGGCCTCGATTCAACAGGGAGAGAGACCCAGTACTTC; cdr3_aa: CASGLDSTGRETQYF
j_call: TRBJ2-3; d_call: -; clone_size: once; v_call: TRBV24-1; cdr3_nt: TGTGCCACCAGTGATTTTGGCACAGGGCTGGTCAGAGATACGCAGTATTTT; cdr3_aa: CATSDFGTGLVRDTQYF
j_call: TRBJ1-1; d_call: -; clone_size: -; v_call: TRBV7-9; cdr3_nt: TGTGCCAGCAGCTTAGAGGAGGGGATGAACACTGAAGCTTTCTTT; cdr3_aa: CASSLEEGMNTEAFF
j_call: TRBJ1-5; d_call: -; clone_size: -; v_call: TRBV20-1; cdr3_nt: TGCAGTGCTAGAGGGGGCAGGGAAGACCAGCCCCAGCATTTT; cdr3_aa: CSARGGREDQPQHF
j_call: TRBJ2-5; d_call: TRBD2; clone_size: -; v_call: TRBV5-1; cdr3_nt: TGCGCCAGCAGCTTGACGGGACTACAAGAGACCCAGTACTTC; cdr3_aa: CASSLTGLQETQYF
j_call: TRBJ1-5; d_call: -; clone_size: -; v_call: TRBV27; cdr3_nt: TGTGCCAGCAGCGAGGGGCTCGCCAATCAGCCCCAGCATTTT; cdr3_aa: CASSEGLANQPQHF
j_call: TRBJ1-2; d_call: -; clone_size: -; v_call: TRBV5-1; cdr3_nt: TGCGCCAGCAGCTTGGTCCAGGGTCGATACTATGGCTACACCTTC; cdr3_aa: CASSLVQGRYYGYTF
j_call: TRBJ2-3; d_call: TRBD2; clone_size: few; v_call: TRBV20-1; cdr3_nt: TGCAGTGCTAGCCGCGGTTCGGGAGGAGATACGCAGTATTTT; cdr3_aa: CSASRGSGGDTQYF
j_call: TRBJ2-5; d_call: TRBD1; clone_size: many; v_call: TRBV5-5; cdr3_nt: TGTGCCAGCAGCTTGGATCCAGGGGGCCAGGAGACCCAGTACTTC; cdr3_aa: CASSLDPGGQETQYF
j_call: TRBJ1-1; d_call: -; clone_size: -; v_call: TRBV20-1; cdr3_nt: TGCAGTGCTAGGGAACACCCGAACACTGAAGCTTTCTTT; cdr3_aa: CSAREHPNTEAFF
j_call: TRBJ1-4; d_call: -; clone_size: few; v_call: TRBV5-1; cdr3_nt: TGCGCCAGCAGCTTGGACGGCAGGCATAATGAAAAACTGTTTTTT; cdr3_aa: CASSLDGRHNEKLFF
j_call: TRBJ1-2; d_call: -; clone_size: few; v_call: TRBV5-1; cdr3_nt: TGCGCCAGCAGCCTCCAGGCTGAGGAGGTTAACTATGGCTACACCTTC; cdr3_aa: CASSLQAEEVNYGYTF
j_call: TRBJ1-2; d_call: TRBD1; clone_size: -; v_call: TRBV20-1; cdr3_nt: TGCAGTGCTAGGGACAGGGGCGGCTTAAGGGGTAACTATGGCTACACCTTC; cdr3_aa: CSARDRGGLRGNYGYTF
j_call: TRBJ1-2; d_call: -; clone_size: -; v_call: TRBV7-5; cdr3_nt: -; cdr3_aa: CISVSVPDRDRYGYTF
j_call: TRBJ1-1; d_call: -; clone_size: -; v_call: TRBV12-3/TRBV12-4; cdr3_nt: TGTGCCAGCAATGAGAGGGCAGGGGAAGCTTTCTTT; cdr3_aa: CASNERAGEAFF
j_call: TRBJ2-7; d_call: -; clone_size: -; v_call: TRBV7-2; cdr3_nt: TGTGCCAGCAGTTTTCAAGTCCCGGGCGAGCAGTACTTC; cdr3_aa: CASSFQVPGEQYF
j_call: TRBJ2-5; d_call: -; clone_size: few; v_call: TRBV12-3/TRBV12-4; cdr3_nt: TGTGCCAGCAGTTTAGCGTCGGGGGGCAGGGAGACCCAGTACTTC; cdr3_aa: CASSLASGGRETQYF
j_call: TRBJ1-1; d_call: -; clone_size: -; v_call: TRBV12-3/TRBV12-4; cdr3_nt: TGTGCCAGCAGTTTAGGGCAGGGTAGGGAAGCTTTCTTT; cdr3_aa: CASSLGQGREAFF
j_call: TRBJ1-2; d_call: TRBD1; clone_size: few; v_call: TRBV2; cdr3_nt: TGTGCCAGCAGTTGGGACAGGAAAATCTATGGCTACACCTTC; cdr3_aa: CASSWDRKIYGYTF
j_call: TRBJ1-5; d_call: -; clone_size: -; v_call: TRBV20-1; cdr3_nt: TGCAGTGCTAGACAGGGCGCTCAGCCCCAGCATTTT; cdr3_aa: CSARQGAQPQHF
j_call: TRBJ2-1; d_call: TRBD2; clone_size: few; v_call: TRBV10-3; cdr3_nt: TGTGCCATCAGCCCGGGGGCTAGCGGGAGCGATGAGCAGTTCTTC; cdr3_aa: CAISPGASGSDEQFF
j_call: TRBJ2-1; d_call: TRBD2; clone_size: few; v_call: TRBV7-2; cdr3_nt: TGTGCCAGCAGCTTAAGGGAGGGCGCGTACAATGAGCAGTTCTTC; cdr3_aa: CASSLREGAYNEQFF
j_call: TRBJ2-7; d_call: TRBD1; clone_size: -; v_call: TRBV3-1; cdr3_nt: TGTGCCAGCAGTCGGCCGGGACAGATTTACGAGCAGTACTTC; cdr3_aa: CASSRPGQIYEQYF
j_call: TRBJ1-5; d_call: -; clone_size: many; v_call: TRBV19; cdr3_nt: TGTGCCAGCGGAGGGGCTTTCCAGCCCCAGCATTTT; cdr3_aa: CASGGAFQPQHF
j_call: TRBJ2-1; d_call: TRBD1; clone_size: few; v_call: TRBV11-2; cdr3_nt: TGTGCCAGCTGCTGGACAGGGGGGAGGGGTGAGCAGTTCTTC; cdr3_aa: CASCWTGGRGEQFF
j_call: TRBJ1-6; d_call: TRBD1; clone_size: few; v_call: TRBV6-1; cdr3_nt: TGTGCCAGCAAGACGGGACAGGGAGGTTCACCCCTCCACTTT; cdr3_aa: CASKTGQGGSPLHF
j_call: TRBJ2-5; d_call: TRBD1; clone_size: few; v_call: TRBV7-2; cdr3_nt: TGTGCCAGCAGCTCGCAGGGGGTGTCTGAAGAGACCCAGTACTTC; cdr3_aa: CASSSQGVSEETQYF
j_call: TRBJ2-3; d_call: TRBD2; clone_size: -; v_call: TRBV15; cdr3_nt: TGTGCCACCAGCAGAGAACCCCCCCTAGCGGGAACGACAAGCACAGATACGCAGTATTTT; cdr3_aa: CATSREPPLAGTTSTDTQYF
j_call: TRBJ1-5; d_call: -; clone_size: few; v_call: TRBV18; cdr3_nt: TGTGCCAGCTCACCCAACAGGGTGGATAGCAATCAGCCCCAGCATTTT; cdr3_aa: CASSPNRVDSNQPQHF
j_call: TRBJ2-2; d_call: -; clone_size: -; v_call: TRBV24-1; cdr3_nt: TGTGCCACCAGTGATTTAGACAGTATCGGGGCGAACACCGGGGAGCTGTTTTTT; cdr3_aa: CATSDLDSIGANTGELFF
j_call: TRBJ1-1; d_call: -; clone_size: -; v_call: TRBV7-2; cdr3_nt: TGTGCCAGCAGCTGGGGGGGTGGAGGTTATTGGAACACTGAAGCTTTCTTT; cdr3_aa: CASSWGGGGYWNTEAFF
j_call: TRBJ2-1; d_call: -; clone_size: -; v_call: TRBV10-3; cdr3_nt: TGTGCCATCAGTCTAACCCACAATGAGCAGTTCTTC; cdr3_aa: CAISLTHNEQFF